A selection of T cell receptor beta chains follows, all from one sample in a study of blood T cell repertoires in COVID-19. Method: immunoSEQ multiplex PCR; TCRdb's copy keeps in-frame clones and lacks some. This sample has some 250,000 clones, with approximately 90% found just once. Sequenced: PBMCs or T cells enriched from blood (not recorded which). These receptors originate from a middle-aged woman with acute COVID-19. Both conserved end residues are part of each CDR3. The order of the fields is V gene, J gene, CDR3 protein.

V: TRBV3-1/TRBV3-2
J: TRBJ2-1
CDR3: CASSRQFLATAYNEQFF

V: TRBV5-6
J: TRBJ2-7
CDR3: CASSGRTSGNPYEQYF

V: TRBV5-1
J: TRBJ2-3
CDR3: CASSLEGAADTQYF

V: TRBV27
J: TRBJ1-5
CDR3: CASSLLGGNQPQHF

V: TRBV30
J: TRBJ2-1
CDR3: CAWSLGYEQFF

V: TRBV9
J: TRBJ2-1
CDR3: CASSVGGSGYNEQFF

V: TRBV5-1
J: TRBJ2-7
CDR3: CASSLFPSTSGSDEQYF

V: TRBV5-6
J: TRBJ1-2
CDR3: CASSLAVYGYTF

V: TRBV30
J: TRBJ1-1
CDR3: CAWRGQTNTEAFF

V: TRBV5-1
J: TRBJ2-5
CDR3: CASSRETQETQYF

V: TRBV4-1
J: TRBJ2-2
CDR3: CASSQLAGENTGELFF

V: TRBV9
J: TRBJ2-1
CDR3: CASSARRADNEQFF

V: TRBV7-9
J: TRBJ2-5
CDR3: CASSWGDRGRWWETQYF

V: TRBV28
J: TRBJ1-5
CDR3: CASSSQPQGTRDQPQHF